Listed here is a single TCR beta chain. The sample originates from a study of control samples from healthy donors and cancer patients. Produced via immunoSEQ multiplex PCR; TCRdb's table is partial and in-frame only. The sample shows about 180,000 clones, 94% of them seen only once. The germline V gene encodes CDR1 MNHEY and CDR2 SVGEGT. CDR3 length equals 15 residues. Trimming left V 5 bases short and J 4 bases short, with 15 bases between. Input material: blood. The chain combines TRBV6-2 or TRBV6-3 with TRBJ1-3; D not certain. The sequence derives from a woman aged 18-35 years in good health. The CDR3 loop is CASSRAGAGGNTIYF. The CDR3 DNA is TGTGCCAGCAGTCGGGCAGGAGCCGGCGGAAACACCATATATTTT.